This paragraph covers one T cell receptor (beta chain) sequence. The antigen remains undetermined. Exclusion applied to patients with autoimmune disease history or systemic immunosuppression. Germline assignment: CDR1 SEHNR and CDR2 FQNEAQ (reference sequence). The CDR3 totals 17 residues. After removal of 5 bases from V and 0 bases from J, the junction contained 9 bases not matched to a gene. Here immunoSEQ multiplex PCR was the method, and the copy in TCRdb shows in-frame clones only, minus some. The sample lists approximately 40,000 clones, less than 85% occurring once. The data were taken from a study of OX40 agonist ivuxolimab in advanced cancers. In the study overall: Dose-escalation cases comprised hepatocellular carcinoma, melanoma, renal cell or head and neck cancer.

Study results and limitations: Compared with others, partial responders at 0.1-3.0 mg/kg displayed clonal expansion among the lowest. Blood T cells, both CD4+ and CD8+, expanded clonally by week 6 at 0.1 to 3.0 mg/kg.

This specimen was CD4+ or CD8+ T cells sorted from blood, taken in a trial of the OX40 agonist ivuxolimab. The J gene is TRBJ1-4, the V gene TRBV7-9; TRBD1 aligns across 7 bases. The TCR was taken from an adult with an advanced solid tumor such as melanoma, head and neck, liver or kidney cancer. This chain's CDR3 is CASSSGQAFSTNEKLFF. CDR3 DNA sequence: TGTGCCAGCAGCAGCGGACAGGCCTTTTCAACTAATGAAAAACTGTTTTTT.